Below, 21 T cell receptor beta chains from the same sample are listed, as sequenced in a study of T-cell reconstitution after alpha-beta-depleted transplantation in children. Preparation of the TCRbeta library involved a method that used unique molecular identifiers. In TCRdb, the PCR reads were re-called with MiXCR into one record per CDR3 protein. The table has just under 150,000 distinct CDR3 sequences, more than 8% seen once. The sequencing here drew on PBMCs, mostly from graft donor cells, taken 180 days after TCRalphabeta/CD19-depleted stem cell transplant. These receptors all stem from a female patient between 2 and 15 years old who had a stem cell transplant for congenital amegakaryocytic thrombocytopenia, so the T cells may come from the graft donor.

The CDR3 loop is CATREDGVRGEQYF. The CDR3 nucleotides read TGTGCCACCAGGGAGGACGGCGTCCGGGGCGAGCAGTACTTC. The gene calls are TRBV28 and TRBJ2-7; TRBD2 might be the D (6 bases). V lost 10 bases, J lost 6 bases, and 22 bases lay in between. CDR3 length: 14 amino acids. Germline assignment: CDR1 MDHEN and CDR2 SYDVKM.

This clonotype has at least ten counts. The CDR3 DNA is TGCGCCAGCAGCTTGATGACAGCAACCTACGAGCAGTACTTC. It codes for CASSLMTATYEQYF. The gene calls are TRBV5-1 and TRBJ2-7; maybe TRBD1 (5 bases). There are 14 residues in the CDR3. V shed 1 base and J shed 2 bases, with 10 bases lying between them. The germline V gene encodes CDR1 SGHRS and CDR2 YFSETQ.

This clonotype was counted between two and nine times. The genes are TRBV20-1 and TRBJ2-7; D tentatively reads TRBD1 or TRBD2 (6 bases each). V was clipped by 8 bases and J by 0 bases, with 17 bases between them. CDR3 length: 14 amino acids. The germline gives CDR1 DFQATT, CDR2 SNEGSKA (reference sequence). This CDR3 is CSPGGGKSSYEQYF. CDR3 nucleotide sequence: TGCAGTCCCGGGGGCGGGAAAAGCTCCTACGAGCAGTACTTC.

This clonotype occurred many times. The chain carries TRBV20-1 and TRBJ2-3; 13 bases match TRBD2. Germline CDR1 and CDR2: DFQATT and SNEGSKA (reference sequence). With 7 bases clipped from V and 0 bases from J, the junction kept 7 bases outside the gene matches. The CDR3 totals 16 residues. The CDR3 sequence is CSGAGLAGTSTDTQYF. As DNA, the CDR3 is TGCAGTGGCGCGGGACTAGCGGGAACTAGCACAGATACGCAGTATTTT.

The V and J genes are TRBV6-5 and TRBJ2-7, with 9 positions matching TRBD2. The CDR3 is 15 residues long. The germline CDR1 and CDR2 sequences are MNHEY and SVGAGI. V lost 0 bases and J lost 5; bases outside the gene matches: 5. The CDR3 nucleotides are TGTGCCAGCAGTTACTCGGCAACTAGCGGGCACGAGCAGTACTTC. Translating it yields CASSYSATSGHEQYF.

This clonotype was observed at least ten times. The chain combines TRBV24-1 with TRBJ2-1; TRBD1 aligns across 8 bases. The CDR3 has 15 amino acids. V shed 3 bases and J 5 bases; nucleotides not matched to a gene: 5. From germline, CDR1 is KGHDR and CDR2 SFDVKD. The CDR3 loop reads CATSDSQGAHNEQFF. Written as DNA, the CDR3 is TGTGCCACCAGTGATAGCCAGGGGGCCCACAATGAGCAGTTCTTC.

This chain connects TRBV20-1 to TRBJ1-2, with TRBD1 matching over 9 bases. The CDR3 extends over 15 amino acids. Trimming took 4 bases from V and 8 from J; bases not matched to a gene: 14. The germline V gene encodes CDR1 DFQATT and CDR2 SNEGSKA (reference sequence). The CDR3 protein is CSANSAGTGKLGYTF. The CDR3 DNA reads TGCAGTGCTAACTCCGCCGGGACAGGGAAACTAGGCTACACCTTC.

This clonotype was seen ten or more times. This chain uses TRBV5-5 with TRBJ2-3; D is possibly TRBD1 or TRBD2 (5 bases each). The CDR3 is made up of 15 amino acids. Trimming removed 5 bases from V and 4 bases from J, with 17 bases in between. Germline CDR1 SGHKS, CDR2 YYEKEE (reference sequence). The CDR3 here is CASRRSKLGADTQYF. CDR3 DNA: TGTGCCAGCAGAAGATCCAAGCTGGGGGCAGATACGCAGTATTTT.

This clonotype was seen repeatedly, ten times or more. The V gene is TRBV7-2, the J gene TRBJ2-7; tentative D call: TRBD1 (6 bases). The V end was cut by 3 bases, the J end by 3 bases, with 18 bases between. In germline, CDR1 is SGHTA, CDR2 FQGNSA. The CDR3 loop spans 16 amino acids. As DNA, the CDR3 is TGTGCCAGCAGCTTTGGGGCCGGGACAAACAACTACGAGCAGTACTTC. Translation gives CASSFGAGTNNYEQYF.

A note on this clonotype: At one of its ends the junction is not consistent with the germline gene, which may arise from a read error. The chain recombines TRBV24-1 with TRBJ2-3, with D uncertain. The CDR3 consists of 14 residues. Germline values: CDR1 KGHDR, CDR2 SFDVKD. The CDR3 DNA sequence: TGTGCCACCAGTGGTTTGCTTGGCACAGATACGCAGTATTTT. Protein sequence: CATSGLLGTDTQYF.

This clonotype was counted at least ten times. The chain carries TRBV20-1 and TRBJ2-7; D ambiguous. V lost 3 bases and J lost 5, with 8 bases in between. CDR3 length equals 11 residues. Germline values: CDR1 DFQATT, CDR2 SNEGSKA (reference sequence). The DNA of the CDR3 is TGCAGTGCTAGTGTGCACCACGAGCAGTACTTC. Its protein product is CSASVHHEQYF.

The chain combines TRBV5-1 with TRBJ2-7; 12 bases map to TRBD1. Trimming cost V 0 bases and J 9 bases; bases outside gene matches: 4. The CDR3 loop spans 14 amino acids. Germline V lookup: CDR1 SGHRS, CDR2 YFSETQ. CDR3 loop: CASSLEGQGARQYF. The CDR3 DNA is TGCGCCAGCAGCTTGGAGGGACAGGGGGCGAGGCAGTACTTC. Combining the CDR3 with reference TRBV5-1 and TRBJ2-7 gives the whole variable domain KAGVTQTPRYLIKTRGQQVTLSCSPISGHRSVSWYQQTPGQGLQFLFEYFSETQRNKGNFPGRFSGRQFSNSRSEMNVSTLELGDSALYLCASSLEGQGARQYFGPGTRLTVT.

Many counts were recorded for this clonotype. The chain is built from TRBV20-1 and TRBJ2-3; TRBD2 aligns across 13 bases. Per the germline V gene, CDR1 is DFQATT and CDR2 is SNEGSKA (reference sequence). The V and J ends lost 0 bases and 4 bases, in that order; junction bases with no gene match: 1. CDR3 size: 15 residues. CDR3 sequence reads: CSARELAGGPDTQYF. The CDR3 nucleotides read TGCAGTGCTAGAGAACTAGCGGGAGGGCCAGATACGCAGTATTTT.

The chain is built from TRBV12-3 or TRBV12-4 and TRBJ2-5; 15 nucleotides agree with TRBD2. V shed 8 bases, J shed 1 base, and the junction held 14 bases outside the gene matches. The length of the CDR3 is 19 residues. The CDR3 nucleotides read TGTGCCAGCGCTCATCTTCCCGGGACTAGCGGGAGGTTCCAAGAGACCCAGTACTTC. It is translated as CASAHLPGTSGRFQETQYF.

This clonotype appeared many times. The chain employs TRBV28 and TRBJ2-5; D gene ambiguous. The germline CDR1 and CDR2 sequences are MDHEN and SYDVKM. The CDR3 loop spans 14 amino acids. V was trimmed by 2 bases and J by 5 bases, leaving 12 bases between them. The CDR3: CASSLDPTGETQYF. The CDR3 DNA follows: TGTGCCAGCAGTTTAGACCCAACTGGGGAGACCCAGTACTTC.

The V and J genes are TRBV12-5 and TRBJ2-3; 12 bases are a match to TRBD2. CDR3 length: 18 residues. Germline lookup yields CDR1 LGHNT and CDR2 FRNRAP. CDR3 loop: CACSSVGRLAGGTDTQYF. CDR3 bases: TGTGCCTGCAGTTCTGTGGGCAGACTAGCGGGAGGCACAGATACGCAGTATTTT.

V gene TRBV7-2 combines with J gene TRBJ1-4, with 9 bases matching TRBD1. The V gene end was trimmed by 3 bases and the J gene end by 8 bases; junction bases not matched to a gene: 4. The CDR3 sequence is 14 residues long. Germline V CDR1 and CDR2: SGHTA, FQGNSA. The CDR3 nucleotides are TGTGCCAGCAGCTTTCGGGGGACAGGGGAAAAACTGTTTTTT. This translates into CASSFRGTGEKLFF.

This clonotype was observed at least ten times. J is TRBJ2-1 and V is TRBV4-3; 14 nucleotides match TRBD2. The CDR3 runs 20 residues. The junction had 9 bases not matched to a gene; V was cut back by 1 base and J by 1 base. Germline values: CDR1 LGHNA, CDR2 YSLEER. The CDR3 is CASSQVFGTSGRPSYNEQFF. DNA of the CDR3: TGCGCCAGCAGCCAAGTGTTCGGGACTAGCGGGAGACCTTCCTACAATGAGCAGTTCTTC.

This clonotype showed up just a few times. V gene TRBV20-1 combines with J gene TRBJ2-3, with TRBD2 matching over 13 bases. V was pared by 0 bases and J by 4 bases, with 7 bases of the junction left unmatched. The CDR3 contains 17 residues. The germline V gene has CDR1 DFQATT and CDR2 SNEGSKA (reference sequence). CDR3 region: CSARENGLAGVSDTQYF. CDR3 DNA sequence: TGCAGTGCTAGAGAAAACGGACTAGCGGGAGTTTCAGATACGCAGTATTTT.

In its sample, this clonotype was seen many times. V is TRBV7-2 and J is TRBJ2-7, with D unresolved. The CDR3 is 13 amino acids. The germline CDR1 and CDR2 sequences are SGHTA and FQGNSA. With 3 bases removed from V and 0 bases from J, the gap between germline ends came to 6 bases. The CDR3 DNA follows: TGTGCCAGCAGCTTCCGAGTCTCCTACGAGCAGTACTTC. This codes for CASSFRVSYEQYF. The full variable domain, rest sourced from reference TRBV7-2 and TRBJ2-7, is GAGVSQSPSNKVTEKGKDVELRCDPISGHTALYWYRQSLGQGLEFLIYFQGNSAPDKSGLPSDRFSAERTGGSVSTLTIQRTQQEDSAVYLCASSFRVSYEQYFGPGTRLTVT.

This clonotype was seen ten or more times. The V call is TRBV28, the J call TRBJ1-1, with D perhaps matching TRBD1 (5 bases). V was clipped by 4 bases and J by 6 bases, with 15 bases between them. The CDR3 runs 14 residues. Germline CDR1 is MDHEN and CDR2 is SYDVKM. CDR3 nucleotides: TGTGCCAGCAGTTGGGGCGCCTGGATCTCTGAAGCTTTCTTT. It codes for CASSWGAWISEAFF.